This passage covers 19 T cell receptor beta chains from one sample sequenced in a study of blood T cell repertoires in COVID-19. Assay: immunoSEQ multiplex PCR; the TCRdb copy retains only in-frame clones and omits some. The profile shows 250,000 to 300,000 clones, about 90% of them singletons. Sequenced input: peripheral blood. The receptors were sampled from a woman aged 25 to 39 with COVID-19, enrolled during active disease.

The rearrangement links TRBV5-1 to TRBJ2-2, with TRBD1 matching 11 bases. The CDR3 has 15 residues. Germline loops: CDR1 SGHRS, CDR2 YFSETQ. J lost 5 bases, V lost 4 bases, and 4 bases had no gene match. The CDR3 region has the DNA TGCGCCAGCAGCCAGGGACAGGGGGGAACCGGGGAGCTGTTTTTT. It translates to CASSQGQGGTGELFF.

The CDR3 DNA sequence: TGTGCCAGTAGTGCCCAGGGAATGTACAATGAGCAGTTCTTC. This codes for CASSAQGMYNEQFF. J is TRBJ2-1 and V is TRBV19; tentative D call: TRBD1 (5 bases). This CDR3 comprises 14 residues. CDR1 LNHDA and CDR2 SQIVND come from the germline V gene (reference sequence). Trimming took 5 bases from V and 4 from J, leaving 12 bases between them.

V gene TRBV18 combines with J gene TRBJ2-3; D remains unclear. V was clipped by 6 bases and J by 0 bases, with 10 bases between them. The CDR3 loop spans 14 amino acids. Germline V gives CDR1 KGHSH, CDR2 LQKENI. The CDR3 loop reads CASSVSSSTDTQYF. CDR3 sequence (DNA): TGTGCCAGCTCCGTGTCCTCTAGCACAGATACGCAGTATTTT.

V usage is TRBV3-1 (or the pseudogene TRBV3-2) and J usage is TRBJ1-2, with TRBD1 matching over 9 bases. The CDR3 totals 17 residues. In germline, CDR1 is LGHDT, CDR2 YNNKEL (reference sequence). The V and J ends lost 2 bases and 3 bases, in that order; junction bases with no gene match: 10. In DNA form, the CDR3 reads TGTGCCAGCAGCCAATCTAACAGGGGGCGCCATTACTATGGCTACACCTTC. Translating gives CASSQSNRGRHYYGYTF.

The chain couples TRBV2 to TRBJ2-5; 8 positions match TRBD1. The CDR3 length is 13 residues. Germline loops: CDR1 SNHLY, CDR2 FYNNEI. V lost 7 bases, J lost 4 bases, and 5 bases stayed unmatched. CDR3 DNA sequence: TGTGCCAGCAATACAGGGGGTCGAGAGACCCAGTACTTC. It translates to CASNTGGRETQYF.

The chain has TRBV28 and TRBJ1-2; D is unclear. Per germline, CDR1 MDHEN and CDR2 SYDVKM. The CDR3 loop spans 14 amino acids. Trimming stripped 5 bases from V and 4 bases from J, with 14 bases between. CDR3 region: CASSPPLAGYGYTF. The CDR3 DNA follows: TGTGCCAGCAGTCCCCCTCTGGCTGGCTATGGCTACACCTTC.

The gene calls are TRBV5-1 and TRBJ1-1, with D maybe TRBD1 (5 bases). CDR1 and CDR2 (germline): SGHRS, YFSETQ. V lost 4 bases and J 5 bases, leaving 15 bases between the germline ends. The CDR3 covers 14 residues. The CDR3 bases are TGCGCCAGCAGCCTGTTCGAAGGGGCGACTGAAGCTTTCTTT. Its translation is CASSLFEGATEAFF. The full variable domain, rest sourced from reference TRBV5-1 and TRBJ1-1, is KAGVTQTPRYLIKTRGQQVTLSCSPISGHRSVSWYQQTPGQGLQFLFEYFSETQRNKGNFPGRFSGRQFSNSRSEMNVSTLELGDSALYLCASSLFEGATEAFFGQGTRLTVV.

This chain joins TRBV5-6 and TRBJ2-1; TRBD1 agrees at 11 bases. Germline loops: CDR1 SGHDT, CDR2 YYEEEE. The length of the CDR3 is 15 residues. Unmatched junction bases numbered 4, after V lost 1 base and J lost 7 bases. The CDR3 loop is CASSLRTGGKNEQFF. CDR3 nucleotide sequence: TGTGCCAGCAGCTTGCGGACAGGGGGCAAGAATGAGCAGTTCTTC.

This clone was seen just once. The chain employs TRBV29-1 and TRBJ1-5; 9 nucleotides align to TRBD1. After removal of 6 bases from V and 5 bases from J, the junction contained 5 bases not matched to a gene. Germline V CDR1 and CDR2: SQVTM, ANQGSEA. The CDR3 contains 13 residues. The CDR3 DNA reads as TGCAGCGTCTGGACAGGGGAAGATCAGCCCCAGCATTTT. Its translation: CSVWTGEDQPQHF.

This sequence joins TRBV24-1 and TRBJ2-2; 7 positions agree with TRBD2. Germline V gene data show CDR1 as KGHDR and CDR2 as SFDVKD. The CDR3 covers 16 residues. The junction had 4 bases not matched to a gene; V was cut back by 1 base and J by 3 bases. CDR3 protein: CATSDLRAGDTGELFF. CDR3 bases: TGTGCCACCAGTGATTTACGCGCGGGAGACACCGGGGAGCTGTTTTTT.

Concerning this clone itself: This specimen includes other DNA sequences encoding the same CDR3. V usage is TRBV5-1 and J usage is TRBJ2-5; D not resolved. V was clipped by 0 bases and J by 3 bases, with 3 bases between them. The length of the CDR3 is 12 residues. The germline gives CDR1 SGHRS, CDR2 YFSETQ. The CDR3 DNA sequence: TGCGCCAGCAGCTTGGCAGAAGAGACCCAGTACTTC. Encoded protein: CASSLAEETQYF.

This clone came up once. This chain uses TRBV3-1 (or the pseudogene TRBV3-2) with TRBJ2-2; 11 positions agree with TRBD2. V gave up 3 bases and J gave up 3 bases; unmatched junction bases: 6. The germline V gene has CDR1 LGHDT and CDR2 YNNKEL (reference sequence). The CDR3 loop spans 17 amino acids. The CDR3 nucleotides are TGTGCCAGCAGCCAGGGGACTAGCGGTTCTTACACCGGGGAGCTGTTTTTT. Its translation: CASSQGTSGSYTGELFF.

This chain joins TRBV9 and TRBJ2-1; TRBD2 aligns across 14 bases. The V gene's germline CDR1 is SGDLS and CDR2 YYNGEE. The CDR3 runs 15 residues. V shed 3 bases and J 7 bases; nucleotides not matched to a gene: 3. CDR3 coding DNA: TGTGCCAGCAGCGCGGGACTAGCGGGAGTGAATGAGCAGTTCTTC. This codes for CASSAGLAGVNEQFF.

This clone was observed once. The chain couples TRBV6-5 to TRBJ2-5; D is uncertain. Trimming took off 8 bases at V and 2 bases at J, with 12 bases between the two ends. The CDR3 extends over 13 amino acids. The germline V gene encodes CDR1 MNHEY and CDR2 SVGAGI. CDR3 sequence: CASRPRAQETQYF. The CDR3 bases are TGTGCCAGCCGTCCCCGCGCTCAAGAGACCCAGTACTTC.

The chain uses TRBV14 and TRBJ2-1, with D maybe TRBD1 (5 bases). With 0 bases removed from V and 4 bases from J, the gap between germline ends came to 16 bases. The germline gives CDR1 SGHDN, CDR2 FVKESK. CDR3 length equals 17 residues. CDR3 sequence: CASSQDSSRARYNEQFF. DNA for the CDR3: TGTGCCAGCAGCCAAGATAGTAGCAGGGCTCGATACAATGAGCAGTTCTTC.

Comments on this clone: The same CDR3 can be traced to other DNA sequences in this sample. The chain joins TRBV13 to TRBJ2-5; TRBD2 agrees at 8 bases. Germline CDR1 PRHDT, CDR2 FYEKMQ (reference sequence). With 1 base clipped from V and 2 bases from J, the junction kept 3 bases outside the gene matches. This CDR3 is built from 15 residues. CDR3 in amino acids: CASSLAGGGQETQYF. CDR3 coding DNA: TGTGCCAGCAGCTTAGCGGGAGGGGGACAAGAGACCCAGTACTTC.

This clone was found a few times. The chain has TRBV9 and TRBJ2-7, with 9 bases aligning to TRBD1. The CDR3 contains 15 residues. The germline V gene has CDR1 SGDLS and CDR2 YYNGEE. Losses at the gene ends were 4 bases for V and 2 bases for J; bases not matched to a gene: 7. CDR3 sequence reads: CASSLGQGLTYEQYF. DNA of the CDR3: TGTGCCAGCAGCTTGGGACAGGGCCTCACCTACGAGCAGTACTTC. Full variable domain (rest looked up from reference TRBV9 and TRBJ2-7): DSGVTQTPKHLITATGQRVTLRCSPRSGDLSVYWYQQSLDQGLQFLIQYYNGEERAKGNILERFSAQQFPDLHSELNLSSLELGDSALYFCASSLGQGLTYEQYFGPGTRLTVT.

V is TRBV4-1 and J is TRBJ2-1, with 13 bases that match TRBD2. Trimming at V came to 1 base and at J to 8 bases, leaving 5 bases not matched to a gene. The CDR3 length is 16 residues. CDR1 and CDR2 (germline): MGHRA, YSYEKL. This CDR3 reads CASSQGTSGSVDEQFF. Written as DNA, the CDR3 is TGCGCCAGCAGCCAAGGGACTAGCGGGAGTGTGGATGAGCAGTTCTTC.

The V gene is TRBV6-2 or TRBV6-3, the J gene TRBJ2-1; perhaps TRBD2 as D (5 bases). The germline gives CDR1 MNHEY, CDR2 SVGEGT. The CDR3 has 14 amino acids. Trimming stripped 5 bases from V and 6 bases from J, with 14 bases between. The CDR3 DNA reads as TGTGCCAGCAGTGGACTGGGGAGTGCCAATGAGCAGTTCTTC. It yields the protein CASSGLGSANEQFF.